This T cell receptor (beta chain) comes out of a study of shared clonotypes between healthy human individuals. Study-wide background: For every donor, three CD4 naive, three CD4 memory, two CD8 naive and one CD8 memory plates were used. Study-level points and caveats: Larger richness was generally estimated for naive than memory subsets. It was observed that approximately 5% of naive CD4 clonotypes were shared across a few donors. Non-shared clonotypes displayed generation probabilities falling below those of clonotypes present in all four donors.

TCRdb keeps only in-frame clones here, not all; method: immunoSEQ multiplex PCR. The sample has approximately 2,000,000 clones; about nine tenths are singletons. Germline CDR1 MNHEY, CDR2 SVGAGI. Losses at the gene ends were 6 bases for V and 4 bases for J; bases not matched to a gene: 2. The CDR3 extends over 12 amino acids. Note on this clone: Its antigen remains unidentified. Different DNA sequences within this sample yield the same CDR3.

The clonotype comes from a man between 18 and 29 years old in good health. Some clones in this sample may be carry-over from other donors' samples. The chain has TRBV6-5 and TRBJ1-2; 7 positions match TRBD1. Sequenced sample: naive CD4+ T cells from PBMCs. Subset defined: CD45RA+ positively selected. The CDR3 DNA is TGTGCCAGCAGGACAGGGACCTATGGCTACACCTTC. This translates into CASRTGTYGYTF.